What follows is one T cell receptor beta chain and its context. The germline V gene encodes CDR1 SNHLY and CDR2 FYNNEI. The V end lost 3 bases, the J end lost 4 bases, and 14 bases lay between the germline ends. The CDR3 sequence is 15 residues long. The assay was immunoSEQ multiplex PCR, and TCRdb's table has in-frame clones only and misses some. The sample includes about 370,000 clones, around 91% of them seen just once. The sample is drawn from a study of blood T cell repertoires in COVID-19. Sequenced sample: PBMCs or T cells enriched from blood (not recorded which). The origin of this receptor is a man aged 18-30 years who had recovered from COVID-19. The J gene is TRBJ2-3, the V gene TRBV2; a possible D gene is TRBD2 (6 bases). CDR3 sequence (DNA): TGTGCCAGCAGTGATAGTGGGAGGTCGGCAGATACGCAGTATTTT. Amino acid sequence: CASSDSGRSADTQYF.